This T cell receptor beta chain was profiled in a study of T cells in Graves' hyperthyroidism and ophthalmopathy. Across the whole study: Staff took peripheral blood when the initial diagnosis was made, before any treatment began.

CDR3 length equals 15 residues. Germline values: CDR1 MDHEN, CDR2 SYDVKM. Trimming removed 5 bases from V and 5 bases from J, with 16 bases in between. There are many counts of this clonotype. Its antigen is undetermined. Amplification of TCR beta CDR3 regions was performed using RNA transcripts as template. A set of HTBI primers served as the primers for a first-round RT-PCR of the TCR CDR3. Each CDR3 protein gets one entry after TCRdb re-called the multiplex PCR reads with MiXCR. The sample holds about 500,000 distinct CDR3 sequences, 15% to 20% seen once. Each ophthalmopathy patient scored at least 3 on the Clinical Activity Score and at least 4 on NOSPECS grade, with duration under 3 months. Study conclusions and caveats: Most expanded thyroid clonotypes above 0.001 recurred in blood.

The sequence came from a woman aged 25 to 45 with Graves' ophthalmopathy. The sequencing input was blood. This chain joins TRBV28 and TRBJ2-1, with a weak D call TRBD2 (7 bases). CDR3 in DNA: TGTGCCAGCAGTGAGGGGGGTGGGGGGGACAATGAGCAGTTCTTC. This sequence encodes CASSEGGGGDNEQFF.